The 5 T cell receptor beta chains reported below all come from one sample, sequenced in a study of T cells in Graves' hyperthyroidism and ophthalmopathy. RNA transcripts gave rise to amplified TCR beta CDR3 regions. A set of HTBI primers served as the primers for a first-round RT-PCR of the TCR CDR3. TCRdb reprocessed the multiplex PCR reads via MiXCR and lists one record per CDR3 protein. In the table there are fewer than 450,000 distinct CDR3 sequences, around 18% of which are singletons. Sequencing was carried out using blood. The receptors were gathered from a man aged 18 to 29 with Graves' ophthalmopathy.

The rearrangement uses TRBV19 and TRBJ1-2; D is unclear. This CDR3 has 12 residues. V was cut by 7 bases and J by 8 bases, with 14 bases left in between. Looked up from germline, CDR1 is LNHDA and CDR2 is SQIVND (reference sequence). This CDR3 reads CASTLEGGGYTF. CDR3 nucleotide sequence: TGTGCCAGTACCCTGGAGGGAGGAGGCTACACCTTC.

The sample holds many counts of this clonotype. The chain uses TRBV28 and TRBJ1-2; no reliable D call. The CDR3 is 13 amino acids. Germline CDR1 is MDHEN and CDR2 is SYDVKM. Trimming left V 5 bases short and J 4 bases short, with 11 bases between. For the CDR3, the DNA is TGTGCCAGCAGTAGGACGGCCGTCTATGGCTACACCTTC. This sequence encodes CASSRTAVYGYTF.

The rearrangement joins TRBV19 to TRBJ1-5; D remains ambiguous. The germline gives CDR1 LNHDA, CDR2 SQIVND (reference sequence). The CDR3 is 15 amino acids. The V gene lost 3 bases and the J gene lost 3 bases, with 12 bases spanning the gap. The CDR3 sequence: CASSIISQFNQPQHF. The DNA of the CDR3 is TGTGCCAGTAGTATTATTTCACAGTTCAATCAGCCCCAGCATTTT.

This clonotype was observed a few times. In DNA, the CDR3 is TGTGCCAGCAGTTTATCCCCCAAAGAGACCCAGTACTTC. Residues: CASSLSPKETQYF. The chain recombines TRBV27 with TRBJ2-5; no definite D call. The germline V gene encodes CDR1 MNHEY and CDR2 SMNVEV (reference sequence). This CDR3 spans 13 amino acids. V was trimmed by 0 bases and J by 3 bases, leaving 5 bases between them.

This clonotype was recorded at least ten times. J is TRBJ2-7 and V is TRBV2, with 7 bases fitting TRBD1. The CDR3 length is 15 residues. Germline V lookup: CDR1 SNHLY, CDR2 FYNNEI. Germline trimming cut 4 bases from V and 0 bases from J; bases unmatched to any gene: 6. CDR3 nucleotides: TGTGCCAGCAGTGCATCCGGGACAGACTCCTACGAGCAGTACTTC. This codes for CASSASGTDSYEQYF.